One T cell receptor beta chain is described in this entry. Its specific antigen is unknown. Base qualities are not recorded, but no much larger clone differs from it by a single base. From cysteine to phenylalanine, the CDR3 is 15 amino acids long. The read is trimmed to its CDR3 DNA, 45 bases read in frame from base 1. Per the germline V gene, SNHLY is the CDR1 and FYNNEI is the CDR2. V ends up 9 bases short and J 5 bases short, with an unmatched junction base count of 13. The sample comes from a study of T cell changes during pregnancy in multiple sclerosis (dated by TCRdb to the late 2010s). Regarding the complete study: The study examined how the T cell repertoire changed over the course of pregnancy in women with multiple sclerosis.

Library creation used the immunoSEQ multiplex PCR assay. TCRdb retrieved this table from immuneACCESS and kept in-frame rearrangements only. Not all clones are present; in checked studies, unresolved V genes account for under half, and no reason is known for the remainder. For this sample the table gives about 93,000 clones, of which 92% were detected only once. The biggest ten clones account for 2% to 2.5% of the sample. The chain is assembled from TRBV2 and TRBJ2-1, with TRBD1 identical over 7 junction bases. Sequenced here: peripheral blood, sampled after pregnancy. The receptor's source is a female donor with multiple sclerosis, enrolled in a pregnancy study. The CDR3 loop reads CARTTGATPDNEQFF. The DNA sequence is given as TGTGCCAGAACCACAGGGGCGACACCTGACAATGAGCAGTTCTTC. The CDR3 plus the reference TRBV2 and TRBJ2-1 genes for the other parts give the full variable domain: EPEVTQTPSHQVTQMGQEVILRCVPISNHLYFYWYRQILGQKVEFLVSFYNNEISEKSEIFDDQFSVERPDGSNFTLKIRSTKLEDSAMYFCARTTGATPDNEQFFGPGTRLTVL.